This entry describes one T cell receptor (beta chain). The repertoire was sequenced with immunoSEQ multiplex PCR; TCRdb's copy has only in-frame clones and lacks some. Among roughly 26,000 clones listed, around 88% were seen once. Samples spanned pretreatment and treatment, with 1 to 8 time points per patient. This sample was included in a study of PD-L1 blockade in urothelial cancer. Across the whole study: After treatment start, blood was analyzed at 3 weeks (second dose) and at 6 weeks. Reported median T cell count for blood samples was around 150,000.

The germline CDR1 and CDR2 sequences are MNHNS and SASEGT. V lost 6 bases, J lost 7 bases, and 16 bases lay in between. This CDR3 contains 14 residues. The source was PBMCs, collected around atezolizumab (anti-PD-L1) treatment. The TCR originated in a man aged 55 to 70 with urothelial cancer. The V gene is TRBV6-1, the J gene TRBJ2-1, with D perhaps TRBD2 (6 bases). The CDR3 reads CASRGGLGGNEQFF. CDR3 in DNA: TGTGCCAGCAGGGGGGGACTCGGCGGGAATGAGCAGTTCTTC.